This is a list of T cell receptor beta chains from one sample in a study of OX40 agonist ivuxolimab in advanced cancers. Repertoires were generated with immunoSEQ multiplex PCR, while TCRdb's copy carries only in-frame clones and drops some. The table includes 70,000 to 95,000 clones, roughly 91% detected once. The sample here was CD4+ or CD8+ T cells sorted from blood, taken in a trial of the OX40 agonist ivuxolimab. Receptors originate from an adult with an advanced solid tumor such as melanoma, head and neck, liver or kidney cancer. The CDR3 runs from the conserved cysteine through the conserved F or W. D genes are given only for firm matches. The listing skips clone size in some rows; elsewhere it reads once, few, many or a size class.

>TRBD2|TRBJ2-1|TRBV27|.
TGTGCCAGCAGTTCAGGACTAGCCAATGAGCAGTTCTTC
CASSSGLANEQFF
>.|TRBJ1-4|TRBV29-1|.
TGCAGCGTTCTCACCTACGAAAAACTGTTTTTT
CSVLTYEKLFF
>TRBD2|TRBJ2-7|TRBV2|.
TGTGCCAGCACCCCAGGTGGGGCGGGAGGTTCCTACGAGCAGTACTTC
CASTPGGAGGSYEQYF
>.|TRBJ1-4|TRBV7-2|.
TGTGCCAGCAGCTTATTGAGTGAAAAACTGTTTTTT
CASSLLSEKLFF
>.|TRBJ2-1|TRBV4-3|.
TGCGCCAGCAGCCAAGCTACTAGCTTCCCTAGCTCCTACAATGAGCAGTTCTTC
CASSQATSFPSSYNEQFF
>.|TRBJ1-1|TRBV5-8|once
TGTGCCAGCAGCTCTTTTCGGAGTAACACTGAAGCTTTCTTT
CASSSFRSNTEAFF
>.|TRBJ1-2|TRBV29-1|.
TGCAGCGTTGAGAGGGGGGGATATGGCTACACCTTC
CSVERGGYGYTF
>.|TRBJ1-1|TRBV9|.
TGTGCCAGCAGCGTAGGTCAGGGAAACACTGAAGCTTTCTTT
CASSVGQGNTEAFF
>TRBD1|TRBJ2-2|TRBV5-4|.
TGTGCCAGCAGCTTGGACAGGGGGCAAGGCGGGGAGCTGTTTTTT
CASSLDRGQGGELFF
>.|TRBJ1-5|TRBV6-4|.
TGTGCCAGCAGAGACAGTACTCAGCCCCAGCATTTT
CASRDSTQPQHF
>TRBD1|TRBJ2-1|TRBV4-3|.
TGCGCCAGCAGCCTATCGTGGACAGGTCAGAATGAGCAGTTCTTC
CASSLSWTGQNEQFF
>.|TRBJ2-3|TRBV10-1|.
TGCGCCAGCAGTGAGTCGGCTAGCACAGATACGCAGTATTTT
CASSESASTDTQYF
>TRBD1|TRBJ2-7|TRBV11-2|.
TGTGCCAGCAGCCTACAGGGGATCTACGAGCAGTACTTC
CASSLQGIYEQYF
>.|TRBJ1-1|TRBV5-5|.
TGTGCCAGCAGCACCGAGGGGGATAGCATGAACACTGAAGCTTTCTTT
CASSTEGDSMNTEAFF
>.|TRBJ2-5|TRBV20-1|.
TGCAGTGCCAGTGTGGGAGAGACCCAGTACTTC
CSASVGETQYF
>.|TRBJ2-7|TRBV5-1|.
TGCGCCAGCAGCTTTATTACGGGGTCTCCCCCGGGCGAGCAGTACTTC
CASSFITGSPPGEQYF
>.|TRBJ2-7|TRBV27|.
TGTGCCAGCAGTTTGGGGCCAGGGAATCCCTACGAGCAGTACTTC
CASSLGPGNPYEQYF
>TRBD1|TRBJ1-2|TRBV25-1|.
TGTGCCAGCAGTACAGGGGGAGGCTACACCTTC
CASSTGGGYTF
>TRBD2|TRBJ2-3|TRBV7-9|.
TGTGCCAGCAGCTTACTAGCGGGGGGGCCTGGCACAGATACGCAGTATTTT
CASSLLAGGPGTDTQYF
>.|TRBJ2-6|TRBV27|.
TGTGCCAGCAGACTCTCTGGGGGGGCCAACGTCCTGACTTTC
CASRLSGGANVLTF
>.|TRBJ2-5|TRBV6-5|.
TGTGCCAGCATGGGGGAGACCCAGTACTTC
CASMGETQYF
>.|TRBJ2-3|TRBV12-5|.
TGTGCTAGTGGTTTGGGGCTCACAGATACGCAGTATTTT
CASGLGLTDTQYF
>TRBD1|TRBJ2-3|TRBV19|.
TGTGCCAGTAGTAGGGGACAGGGTAGCACAGATACGCAGTATTTT
CASSRGQGSTDTQYF
>.|TRBJ2-3|TRBV27|once
TGTGCCAGCAATCCGAACCTCGGCACAGATACGCAGTATTTT
CASNPNLGTDTQYF
>.|TRBJ1-4|TRBV19|.
TGTGCGAGTACGTACAAGACTAATGAAAAACTGTTTTTT
CASTYKTNEKLFF
>.|TRBJ1-5|TRBV7-8|.
TGTGCCACCACCCGGGTGGTCAATCAGCCCCAGCATTTT
CATTRVVNQPQHF
>.|TRBJ2-6|TRBV18|.
TGTGCCAGCTCACTACCAAACTCTGGGGCCAACGTCCTGACTTTC
CASSLPNSGANVLTF
>.|TRBJ2-2|TRBV30|.
TGTGCCTGGAGTTCCTCTCCCACCGGGGAGCTGTTTTTT
CAWSSSPTGELFF
>.|TRBJ2-5|TRBV7-6|.
TGTGCCAGCAGCTTTCACCGAGAGACCCAGTACTTC
CASSFHRETQYF